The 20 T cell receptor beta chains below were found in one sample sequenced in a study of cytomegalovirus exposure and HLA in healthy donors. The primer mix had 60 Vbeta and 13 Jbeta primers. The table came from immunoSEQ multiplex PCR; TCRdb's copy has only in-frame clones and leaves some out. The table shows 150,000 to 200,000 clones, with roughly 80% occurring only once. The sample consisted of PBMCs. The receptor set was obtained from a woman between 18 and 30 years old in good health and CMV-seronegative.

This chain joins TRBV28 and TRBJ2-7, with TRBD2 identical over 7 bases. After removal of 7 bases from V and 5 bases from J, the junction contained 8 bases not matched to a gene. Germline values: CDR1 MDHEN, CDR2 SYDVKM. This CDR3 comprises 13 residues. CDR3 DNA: TGTGCCAGCACCCCGGGGAGGGATAACGAGCAGTACTTC. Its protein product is CASTPGRDNEQYF.

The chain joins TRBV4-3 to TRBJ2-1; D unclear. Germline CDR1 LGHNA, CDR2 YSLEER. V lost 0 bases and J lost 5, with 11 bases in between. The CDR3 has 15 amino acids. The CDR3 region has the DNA TGCGCCAGCAGCCAAGATCCCAACAATAACAATGAGCAGTTCTTC. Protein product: CASSQDPNNNNEQFF.

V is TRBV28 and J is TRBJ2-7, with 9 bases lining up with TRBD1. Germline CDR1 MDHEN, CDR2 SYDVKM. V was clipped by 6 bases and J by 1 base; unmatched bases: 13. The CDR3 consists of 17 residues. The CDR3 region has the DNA TGTGCCAGCAGCCCCGTTTCCTGGACAGGGGAGTCCTACGAGCAGTACTTC. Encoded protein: CASSPVSWTGESYEQYF.

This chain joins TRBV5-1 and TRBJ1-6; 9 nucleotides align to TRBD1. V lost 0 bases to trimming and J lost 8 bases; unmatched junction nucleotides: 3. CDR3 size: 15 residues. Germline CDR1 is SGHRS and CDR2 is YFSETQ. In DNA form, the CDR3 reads TGCGCCAGCAGCTTGGTACAGGGGGCGGATTCACCCCTCCACTTT. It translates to CASSLVQGADSPLHF.

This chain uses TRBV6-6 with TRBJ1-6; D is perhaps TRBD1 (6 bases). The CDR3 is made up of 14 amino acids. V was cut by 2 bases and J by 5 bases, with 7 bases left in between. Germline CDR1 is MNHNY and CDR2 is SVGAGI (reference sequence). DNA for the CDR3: TGTGCCAGCAGTTACAGGGGGAATAATTCACCCCTCCACTTT. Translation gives CASSYRGNNSPLHF.

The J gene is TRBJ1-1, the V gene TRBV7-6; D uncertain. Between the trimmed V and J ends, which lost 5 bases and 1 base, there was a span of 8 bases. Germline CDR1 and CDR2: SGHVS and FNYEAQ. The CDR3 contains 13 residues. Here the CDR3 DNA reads TGTGCCAGCAGCGCCGGGGAGAACACTGAAGCTTTCTTT. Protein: CASSAGENTEAFF.

CDR3 DNA: TGTGCCATCAGTGGGGACAGATTCTATGGCTACACCTTC. It specifies CAISGDRFYGYTF. V gene TRBV10-3 combines with J gene TRBJ1-2, with 7 bases that match TRBD1. Germline V gives CDR1 ENHRY, CDR2 SYGVKD. V gave up 4 bases and J gave up 4 bases; unmatched junction bases: 3. The CDR3 sequence is 13 residues long.

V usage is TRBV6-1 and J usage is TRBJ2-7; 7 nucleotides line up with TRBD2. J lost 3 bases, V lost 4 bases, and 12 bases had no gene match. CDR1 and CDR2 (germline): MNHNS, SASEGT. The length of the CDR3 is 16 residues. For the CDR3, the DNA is TGTGCCAGCAGTGCAGGGACCATGGGGGGGGTCTACGAGCAGTACGTC. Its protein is CASSAGTMGGVYEQYV.

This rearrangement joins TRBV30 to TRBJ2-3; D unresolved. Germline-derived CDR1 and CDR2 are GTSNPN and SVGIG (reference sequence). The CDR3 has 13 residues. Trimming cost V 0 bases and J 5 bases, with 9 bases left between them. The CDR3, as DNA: TGTGCCTGGAGTGTACGACTTGGAGATACGCAGTATTTT. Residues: CAWSVRLGDTQYF.

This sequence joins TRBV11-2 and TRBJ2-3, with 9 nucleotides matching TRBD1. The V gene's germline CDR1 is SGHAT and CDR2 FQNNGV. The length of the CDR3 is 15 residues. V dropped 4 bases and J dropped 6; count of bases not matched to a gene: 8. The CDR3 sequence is CASSYPGQGDDTQYF. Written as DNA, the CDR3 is TGTGCCAGCAGCTATCCGGGACAGGGTGACGATACGCAGTATTTT. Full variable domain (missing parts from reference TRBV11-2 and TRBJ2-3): EAGVAQSPRYKIIEKRQSVAFWCNPISGHATLYWYQQILGQGPKLLIQFQNNGVVDDSQLPKDRFSAERLKGVDSTLKIQPAKLEDSAVYLCASSYPGQGDDTQYFGPGTRLTVL.

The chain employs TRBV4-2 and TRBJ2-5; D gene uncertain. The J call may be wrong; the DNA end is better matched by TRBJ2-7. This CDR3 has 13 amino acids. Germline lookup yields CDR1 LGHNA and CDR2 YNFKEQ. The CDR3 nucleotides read TGTGCCAGCAGCCAAGTCACCTCCTACGAGCAGTACTTC. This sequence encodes CASSQVTSYEQYF.

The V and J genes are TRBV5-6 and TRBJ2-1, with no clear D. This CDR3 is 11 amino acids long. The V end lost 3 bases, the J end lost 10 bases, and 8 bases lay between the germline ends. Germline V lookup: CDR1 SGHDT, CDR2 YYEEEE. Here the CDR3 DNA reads TGTGCCAGCAGCTCCGTCGGGGAGCAGTTCTTC. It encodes CASSSVGEQFF. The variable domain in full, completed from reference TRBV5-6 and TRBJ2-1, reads DAGVTQSPTHLIKTRGQQVTLRCSPKSGHDTVSWYQQALGQGPQFIFQYYEEEERQRGNFPDRFSGHQFPNYSSELNVNALLLGDSALYLCASSSVGEQFFGPGTRLTVL.

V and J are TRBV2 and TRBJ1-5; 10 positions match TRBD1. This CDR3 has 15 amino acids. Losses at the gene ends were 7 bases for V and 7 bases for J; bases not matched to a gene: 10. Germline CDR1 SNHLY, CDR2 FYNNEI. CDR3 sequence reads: CASTPETGGWQPQHF. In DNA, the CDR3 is TGTGCCAGCACCCCAGAGACAGGGGGCTGGCAGCCCCAGCATTTT.

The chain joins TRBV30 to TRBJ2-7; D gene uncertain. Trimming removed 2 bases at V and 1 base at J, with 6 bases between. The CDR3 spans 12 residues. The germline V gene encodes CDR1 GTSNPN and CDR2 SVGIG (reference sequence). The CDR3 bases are TGTGCCTGGAGTTCGGTGTCCTACGAGCAGTACTTC. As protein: CAWSSVSYEQYF.

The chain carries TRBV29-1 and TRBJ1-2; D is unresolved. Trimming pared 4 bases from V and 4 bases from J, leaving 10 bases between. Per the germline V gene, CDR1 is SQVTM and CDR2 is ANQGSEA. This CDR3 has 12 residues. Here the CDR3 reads CSVVEGGYGYTF. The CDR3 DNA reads TGCAGCGTTGTCGAGGGAGGCTATGGCTACACCTTC. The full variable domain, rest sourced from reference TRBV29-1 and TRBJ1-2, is SAVISQKPSRDICQRGTSLTIQCQVDSQVTMMFWYRQQPGQSLTLIATANQGSEATYESGFVIDKFPISRPNLTFSTLTVSNMSPEDSSIYLCSVVEGGYGYTFGSGTRLTVV.

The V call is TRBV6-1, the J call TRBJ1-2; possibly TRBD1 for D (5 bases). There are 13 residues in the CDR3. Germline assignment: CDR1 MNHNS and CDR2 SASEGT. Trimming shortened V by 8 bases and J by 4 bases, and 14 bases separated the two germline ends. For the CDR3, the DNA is TGTGCCAGCCGAGAGGGACTAATCTATGGCTACACCTTC. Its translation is CASREGLIYGYTF.

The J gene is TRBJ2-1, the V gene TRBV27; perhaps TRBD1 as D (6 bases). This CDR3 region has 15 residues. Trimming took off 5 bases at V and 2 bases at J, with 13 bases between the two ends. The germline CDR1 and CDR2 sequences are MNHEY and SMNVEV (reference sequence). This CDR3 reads CASSTSRDTYNEQFF. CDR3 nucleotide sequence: TGTGCCAGCAGTACCTCACGGGACACCTACAATGAGCAGTTCTTC.

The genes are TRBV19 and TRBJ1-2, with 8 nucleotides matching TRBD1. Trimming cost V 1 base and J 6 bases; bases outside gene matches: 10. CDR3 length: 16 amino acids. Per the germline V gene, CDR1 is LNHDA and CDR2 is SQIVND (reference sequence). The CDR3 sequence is CASSIANPIRGHGYTF. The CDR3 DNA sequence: TGTGCCAGTAGTATAGCCAATCCAATCAGGGGGCATGGCTACACCTTC. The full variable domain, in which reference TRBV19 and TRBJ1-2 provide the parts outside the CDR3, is DGGITQSPKYLFRKEGQNVTLSCEQNLNHDAMYWYRQDPGQGLRLIYYSQIVNDFQKGDIAEGYSVSREKKESFPLTVTSAQKNPTAFYLCASSIANPIRGHGYTFGSGTRLTVV.

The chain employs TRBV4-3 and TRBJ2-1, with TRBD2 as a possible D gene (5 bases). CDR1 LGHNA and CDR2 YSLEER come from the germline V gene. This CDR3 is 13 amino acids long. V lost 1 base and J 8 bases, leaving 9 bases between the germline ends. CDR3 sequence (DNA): TGCGCCAGCAGCCAAGGAGGGTATGATGAGCAGTTCTTC. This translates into CASSQGGYDEQFF.

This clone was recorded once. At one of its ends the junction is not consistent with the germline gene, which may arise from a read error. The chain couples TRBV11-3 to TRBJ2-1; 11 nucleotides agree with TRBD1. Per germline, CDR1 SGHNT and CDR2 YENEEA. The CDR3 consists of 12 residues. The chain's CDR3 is CASSNLGQGGVF. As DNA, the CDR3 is TGTGCCAGCAGCAACCTGGGACAGGGGGGGGTCTTC. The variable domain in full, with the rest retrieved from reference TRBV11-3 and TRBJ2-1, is EAGVVQSPRYKIIEKKQPVAFWCNPISGHNTLYWYLQNLGQGPELLIRYENEEAVDDSQLPKDRFSAERLKGVDSTLKIQPAELGDSAVYLCASSNLGQGGVFGPGTRLTVL.